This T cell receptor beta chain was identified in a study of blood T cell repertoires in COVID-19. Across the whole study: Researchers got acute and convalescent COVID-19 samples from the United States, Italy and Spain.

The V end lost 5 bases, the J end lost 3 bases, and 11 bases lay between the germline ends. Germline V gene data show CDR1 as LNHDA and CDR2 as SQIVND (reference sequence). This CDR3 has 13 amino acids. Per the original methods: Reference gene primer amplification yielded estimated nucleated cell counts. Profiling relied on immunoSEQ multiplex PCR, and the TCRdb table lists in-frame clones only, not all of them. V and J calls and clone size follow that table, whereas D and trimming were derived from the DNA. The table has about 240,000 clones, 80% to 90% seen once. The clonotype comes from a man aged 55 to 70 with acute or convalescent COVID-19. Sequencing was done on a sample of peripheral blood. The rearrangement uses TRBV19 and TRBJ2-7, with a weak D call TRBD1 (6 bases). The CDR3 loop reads CASSSGDGYEQYF. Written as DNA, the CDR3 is TGTGCCAGTAGTTCAGGGGATGGCTACGAGCAGTACTTC.